These 24 T cell receptor beta chains originate from one sample sequenced in a study of shared clonotypes between healthy human individuals. CD8 cells classed as naive were CD45RO-negative and positively selected for CCR7, excluding terminally differentiated effector memory CD45RA+ cells. Some clones are missing from TCRdb's copy, which holds only in-frame ones; the method was immunoSEQ multiplex PCR. The sample holds about 1.9 million clones, just over 90% seen once. The specimen sequenced was naive CD8+ T cells from PBMCs. These receptors originate from a man aged 18 to 29 in good health. Some clones in this sample may be carry-over from other donors' samples.

The chain combines TRBV2 with TRBJ1-4, with 7 positions matching TRBD1. The germline V gene encodes CDR1 SNHLY and CDR2 FYNNEI. This CDR3 is built from 15 residues. The V and J ends lost 7 bases and 5 bases, in that order; junction bases with no gene match: 10. The CDR3, as DNA: TGTGCCAGCATCCGACGTGGGACAGTAAATGAAAAACTGTTTTTT. The encoded protein is CASIRRGTVNEKLFF.

The chain joins TRBV21-1 to TRBJ1-2. TRBV21-1 is a known pseudogene. This CDR3 region has 15 residues. This CDR3 reads CASSPKNQWGYGYTF. The DNA of the CDR3 is TGTGCCAGCAGCCCAAAGAACCAGTGGGGCTATGGCTACACCTTC.

The rearrangement uses TRBV10-3 and TRBJ2-2; 8 nucleotides align to TRBD1. From germline, CDR1 is ENHRY and CDR2 SYGVKD. The CDR3 is 15 amino acids. V was pared by 3 bases and J by 6 bases, with 6 bases of the junction left unmatched. CDR3: CAISESRGLAGELFF. In DNA form, the CDR3 reads TGTGCCATCAGTGAAAGCAGGGGGCTAGCCGGGGAGCTGTTTTTT.

V usage is TRBV7-9 and J usage is TRBJ2-7; D is perhaps TRBD1 or TRBD2 (6 bases each). Trimming stripped 2 bases from V and 4 bases from J, with 21 bases between. Per germline, CDR1 SEHNR and CDR2 FQNEAQ (reference sequence). The CDR3 contains 17 residues. The CDR3 DNA is TGTGCCAGCAGCTTACCCCTCCCGACAGGAGGAGGGTACGAGCAGTACTTC. This codes for CASSLPLPTGGGYEQYF.

The V call is TRBV19, the J call TRBJ1-4; a weak D match, TRBD1 (6 bases). Germline loops: CDR1 LNHDA, CDR2 SQIVND (reference sequence). With 5 bases removed from V and 6 bases from J, the gap between germline ends came to 10 bases. The CDR3 loop spans 13 amino acids. As DNA, the CDR3 is TGTGCCAGTAGTGAGGGGGTCCATGAAAAACTGTTTTTT. Translated, it gives CASSEGVHEKLFF.

The count of this clone is one. The chain joins TRBV9 to TRBJ2-7; 9 bases match TRBD2. The CDR3 extends over 15 amino acids. Germline values: CDR1 SGDLS, CDR2 YYNGEE. J was trimmed by 4 bases and V by 0 bases; bases with no gene match: 5. DNA of the CDR3: TGTGCCAGCAGCGTAGATTGGCGGGAGGGATACGAGCAGTACTTC. This codes for CASSVDWREGYEQYF.

This chain uses TRBV6-1 with TRBJ2-3; TRBD1 aligns across 7 bases. Per germline, CDR1 MNHNS and CDR2 SASEGT. The CDR3 spans 15 residues. V shed 6 bases and J 1 base; nucleotides not matched to a gene: 7. DNA for the CDR3: TGTGCCAGCAGGATCGGGACAGCTGGCACAGATACGCAGTATTTT. Amino acids: CASRIGTAGTDTQYF.

V gene TRBV7-2 combines with J gene TRBJ2-7; tentative D call: TRBD1 (6 bases). The CDR3 extends over 14 amino acids. Germline V CDR1 and CDR2: SGHTA, FQGNSA. V lost 5 bases and J 0 bases, leaving 11 bases between the germline ends. CDR3 bases: TGTGCCAGCAGCCCCCAGGGGTTCTCCTACGAGCAGTACTTC. This sequence encodes CASSPQGFSYEQYF. Full variable domain (rest looked up from reference TRBV7-2 and TRBJ2-7): GAGVSQSPSNKVTEKGKDVELRCDPISGHTALYWYRQSLGQGLEFLIYFQGNSAPDKSGLPSDRFSAERTGGSVSTLTIQRTQQEDSAVYLCASSPQGFSYEQYFGPGTRLTVT.

J is TRBJ1-3 and V is TRBV9, with 8 bases fitting TRBD1. Germline V gene sequence: CDR1 SGDLS, CDR2 YYNGEE. The CDR3 runs 16 residues. The J segment lost 0 bases and the V segment lost 4 bases, leaving 6 bases of the junction unmatched. DNA for the CDR3: TGTGCCAGCAGCTCCGACAGGGGACTCTCTGGAAACACCATATATTTT. It is translated as CASSSDRGLSGNTIYF.

The V gene is TRBV5-1, the J gene TRBJ1-4, with D hard to call. Germline V lookup: CDR1 SGHRS, CDR2 YFSETQ. Between the trimmed V and J ends, which lost 1 base and 7 bases, there was a span of 20 bases. This CDR3 has 17 amino acids. The CDR3 region is CASSLSGVGVGSEKLFF. The CDR3 region has the DNA TGCGCCAGCAGCTTGTCCGGAGTTGGGGTTGGTAGTGAAAAACTGTTTTTT.

The V and J genes are TRBV28 and TRBJ1-1, with 8 nucleotides matching TRBD1. J gave up 8 bases and V 3 bases, and 8 bases lay outside the gene matches. From germline, CDR1 is MDHEN and CDR2 SYDVKM. The CDR3 has 14 amino acids. The CDR3 loop is CASSFVAGDREAFF. The CDR3 DNA is TGTGCCAGCAGTTTTGTGGCAGGGGACAGGGAAGCTTTCTTT.

This chain connects TRBV7-9 to TRBJ1-2; TRBD1 matches at 7 bases. This CDR3 has 15 residues. Germline trimming cut 3 bases from V and 7 bases from J; bases unmatched to any gene: 11. Germline V gene data show CDR1 as SEHNR and CDR2 as FQNEAQ (reference sequence). The CDR3 coding sequence is TGTGCCAGCAGCTTCCCTGGACAGGACAAAGGTGGCTACACCTTC. Protein sequence: CASSFPGQDKGGYTF.

The V call is TRBV15, the J call TRBJ1-2, with D hard to call. The CDR3 has 13 residues. Trimming left V 4 bases short and J 10 bases short, with 16 bases between. Germline V CDR1 and CDR2: LNHNV, YYDKDF (reference sequence). The CDR3 region is CATSTLGPNTYTF. For the CDR3, the DNA is TGTGCCACCAGCACTTTGGGCCCCAATACCTACACCTTC. Based on the CDR3 plus reference TRBV15 and TRBJ1-2, the full variable domain is DAMVIQNPRYQVTQFGKPVTLSCSQTLNHNVMYWYQQKSSQAPKLLFHYYDKDFNNEADTPDNFQSRRPNTSFCFLDIRSPGLGDTAMYLCATSTLGPNTYTFGSGTRLTVV.

This clone was seen just once. The rearrangement joins TRBV12-1 to TRBJ2-1; TRBD2, as called in the table, went unchecked against the DNA. TRBV12-1 is described as a pseudogene. This CDR3 region has 13 residues. The CDR3 nucleotides read TGTGCCAGCAGCCTCCCTGCCTACAATGAGCAGTTCTTC. Encoded protein: CASSLPAYNEQFF.

The rearrangement uses TRBV4-2 and TRBJ2-7; tentative D call: TRBD2 (6 bases). Trimming took 1 base from V and 0 from J, leaving 13 bases between them. The CDR3 is made up of 16 amino acids. Per germline, CDR1 LGHNA and CDR2 YNFKEQ. Here the CDR3 DNA reads TGTGCCAGCAGCCAAGCCGGGAGCCCTTACTCCTACGAGCAGTACTTC. Encoded protein: CASSQAGSPYSYEQYF.

This chain joins TRBV9 and TRBJ2-1, with TRBD2 matching 13 bases. The CDR3 spans 18 residues. J gave up 0 bases and V 4 bases, and 7 bases lay outside the gene matches. Germline assignment: CDR1 SGDLS and CDR2 YYNGEE. The CDR3 DNA reads TGTGCCAGCAGCCCGGGACTAGCGGGACGAAGCTCCTACAATGAGCAGTTCTTC. Translating gives CASSPGLAGRSSYNEQFF.

The V and J genes are TRBV9 and TRBJ2-2; 10 bases fit TRBD2. From germline, CDR1 is SGDLS and CDR2 YYNGEE. V shed 4 bases and J 1 base; nucleotides not matched to a gene: 7. There are 17 residues in the CDR3. CDR3 sequence reads: CASSPSGSLGNTGELFF. CDR3 nucleotide sequence: TGTGCCAGCAGCCCTAGCGGGAGTTTGGGGAACACCGGGGAGCTGTTTTTT. The full variable domain, in which reference TRBV9 and TRBJ2-2 provide the parts outside the CDR3, is DSGVTQTPKHLITATGQRVTLRCSPRSGDLSVYWYQQSLDQGLQFLIQYYNGEERAKGNILERFSAQQFPDLHSELNLSSLELGDSALYFCASSPSGSLGNTGELFFGEGSRLTVL.

V usage is TRBV6-4 and J usage is TRBJ2-1, with 8 bases identical to TRBD2. The V gene's germline CDR1 is MRHNA and CDR2 SNTAGT. J was trimmed by 7 bases and V by 4 bases; bases with no gene match: 9. The CDR3 covers 15 residues. This CDR3 is CASSVGVASGNEQFF. The CDR3 DNA reads as TGTGCCAGCAGTGTGGGAGTGGCTAGCGGGAATGAGCAGTTCTTC.

The chain links TRBV11-1 to TRBJ2-7; perhaps D is TRBD1 or TRBD2 (5 bases each). The germline V gene has CDR1 SGHAT and CDR2 FQDESV (reference sequence). This CDR3 has 16 residues. Trimming cost V 7 bases and J 0 bases, with 19 bases left between them. The CDR3 region is CASNHTPGRRSYEQYF. CDR3 nucleotide sequence: TGTGCCAGCAACCACACACCGGGACGGCGCTCCTACGAGCAGTACTTC.

The chain combines TRBV4-2 with TRBJ2-7; D is perhaps TRBD1 (6 bases). The CDR3 has 15 amino acids. Germline V gene sequence: CDR1 LGHNA, CDR2 YNFKEQ. Trimming took 5 bases from V and 2 from J, leaving 16 bases between them. The CDR3 DNA follows: TGTGCCAGCAGCACCCCCCGGGACACCGCCTACGAGCAGTACTTC. Translation gives CASSTPRDTAYEQYF.

The rearrangement joins TRBV4-1 to TRBJ2-1, with D uncertain. Trimming left V 1 base short and J 4 bases short, with 14 bases between. The CDR3 has 16 residues. Per germline, CDR1 MGHRA and CDR2 YSYEKL. CDR3 sequence reads: CASSQALRTQYNEQFF. As DNA, the CDR3 is TGCGCCAGCAGCCAAGCCCTAAGGACCCAATACAATGAGCAGTTCTTC.

The chain couples TRBV5-6 to TRBJ1-5, with 10 bases matching TRBD1. Germline V gene data show CDR1 as SGHDT and CDR2 as YYEEEE. V gave up 3 bases and J gave up 6 bases; unmatched junction bases: 6. The CDR3 spans 15 residues. The CDR3 loop reads CASSSGTGEFQPQHF. DNA for the CDR3: TGTGCCAGCAGCTCCGGGACAGGGGAGTTTCAGCCCCAGCATTTT.

Notes on this clone: Other DNA sequences in the same sample also yield this CDR3. This sequence joins TRBV28 and TRBJ2-3, with TRBD2 matching over 13 bases. V lost 5 bases and J lost 6; bases outside the gene matches: 8. Germline V CDR1 and CDR2: MDHEN, SYDVKM. There are 16 residues in the CDR3. The CDR3 coding sequence is TGTGCCAGCAGTCTGGGACTAGCGGGAACAGGTGATACGCAGTATTTT. Translating gives CASSLGLAGTGDTQYF.

The V and J genes are TRBV27 and TRBJ1-4; D uncertain. In germline, CDR1 is MNHEY, CDR2 SMNVEV (reference sequence). V was shortened by 0 bases and J by 7 bases, with 18 bases between the two germline ends. CDR3 size: 17 residues. The CDR3 bases are TGTGCCAGCAGTTTATCGAAGTACGGGGATAATGGTGAAAAACTGTTTTTT. It codes for CASSLSKYGDNGEKLFF.